The next 2 T cell receptor beta chains were all read from a single sample in a study of blood T cell repertoires in COVID-19. Sequencing was performed with immunoSEQ multiplex PCR; in TCRdb, only in-frame clones are kept and a portion is missing. The table includes about 350,000 clones, roughly 87% detected once. Sequenced input: PBMCs or T cells enriched from blood (not recorded which). The receptors were gathered from a woman aged 30 to 39 who had recovered from COVID-19.

This clone has a single count. The chain recombines TRBV7-2 with TRBJ1-1; D is possibly TRBD1 (6 bases). V lost 2 bases and J 3 bases, leaving 10 bases between the germline ends. The CDR3 loop spans 14 amino acids. Germline V gives CDR1 SGHTA, CDR2 FQGNSA. As DNA, the CDR3 is TGTGCCAGCAGCTTAAACAGGGCGTACACTGAAGCTTTCTTT. This sequence encodes CASSLNRAYTEAFF.

The rearrangement joins TRBV9 to TRBJ1-6; 7 bases are a match to TRBD1. The CDR3 extends over 14 amino acids. Losses at the gene ends were 3 bases for V and 4 bases for J; bases not matched to a gene: 1. The germline V gene encodes CDR1 SGDLS and CDR2 YYNGEE. CDR3 coding DNA: TGTGCCAGCAGCGCGGACAGGTATAATTCACCCCTCCACTTT. Translated, it gives CASSADRYNSPLHF.